This record looks at one T cell receptor beta chain sequence and its context. The ends were cut back, 3 bases at V and 0 bases at J, with 15 bases in the middle. This CDR3 comprises 17 residues. Looked up from germline, CDR1 is MGHRA and CDR2 is YSYEKL. The sample is drawn from a study of OX40 agonist ivuxolimab in advanced cancers. This table comes from immunoSEQ multiplex PCR, and its TCRdb copy is limited to in-frame clones, with some not included. The sample lists over 70,000 clones, approximately 90% occurring once. This sample comprised CD4+ or CD8+ T cells sorted from blood, obtained in a trial of the OX40 agonist ivuxolimab. J is TRBJ2-1 and V is TRBV4-1; D ambiguous. The clonotype comes from an adult with an advanced solid tumor such as melanoma, head and neck, liver or kidney cancer. The CDR3 is CASSQGTSVSSYNEQFF. The CDR3 bases are TGCGCCAGCAGCCAGGGTACCTCGGTCAGCTCCTACAATGAGCAGTTCTTC.